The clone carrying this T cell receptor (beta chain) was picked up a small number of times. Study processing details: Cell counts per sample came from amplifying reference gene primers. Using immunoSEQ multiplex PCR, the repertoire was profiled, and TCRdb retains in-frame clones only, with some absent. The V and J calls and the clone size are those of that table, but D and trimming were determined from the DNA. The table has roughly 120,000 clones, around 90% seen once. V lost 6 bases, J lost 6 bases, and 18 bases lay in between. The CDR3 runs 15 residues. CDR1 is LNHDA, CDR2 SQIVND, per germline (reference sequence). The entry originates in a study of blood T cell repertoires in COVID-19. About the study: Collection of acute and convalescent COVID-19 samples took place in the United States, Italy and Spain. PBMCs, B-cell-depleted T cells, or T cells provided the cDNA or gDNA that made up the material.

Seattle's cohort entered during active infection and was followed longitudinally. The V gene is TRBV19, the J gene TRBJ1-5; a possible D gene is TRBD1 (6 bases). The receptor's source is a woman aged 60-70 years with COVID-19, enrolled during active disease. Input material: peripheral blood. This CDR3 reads CASSSQGLGRQPQHF. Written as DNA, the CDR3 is TGTGCCAGTAGCTCGCAGGGGTTGGGTCGTCAGCCCCAGCATTTT.